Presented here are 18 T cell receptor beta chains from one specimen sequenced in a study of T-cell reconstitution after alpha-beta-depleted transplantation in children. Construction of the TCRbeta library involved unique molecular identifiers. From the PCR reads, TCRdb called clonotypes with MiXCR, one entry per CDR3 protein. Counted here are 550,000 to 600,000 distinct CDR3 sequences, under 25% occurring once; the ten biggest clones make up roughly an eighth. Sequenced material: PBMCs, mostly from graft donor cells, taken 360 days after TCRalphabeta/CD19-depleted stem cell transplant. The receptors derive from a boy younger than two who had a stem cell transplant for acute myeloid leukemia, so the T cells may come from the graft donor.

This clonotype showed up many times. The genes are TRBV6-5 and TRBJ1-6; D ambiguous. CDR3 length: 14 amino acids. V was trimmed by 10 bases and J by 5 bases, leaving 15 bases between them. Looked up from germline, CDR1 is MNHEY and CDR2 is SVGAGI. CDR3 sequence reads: CATEWTADNSPLHF. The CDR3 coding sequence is TGTGCCACCGAATGGACCGCGGATAATTCACCCCTCCACTTT.

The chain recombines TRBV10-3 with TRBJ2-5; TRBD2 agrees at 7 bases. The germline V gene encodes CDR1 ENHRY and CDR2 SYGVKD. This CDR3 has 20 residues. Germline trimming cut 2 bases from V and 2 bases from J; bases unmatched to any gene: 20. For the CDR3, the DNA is TGTGCCATCAGTGAGAATTACTTACCCGGGGCACGGGAGGCACAAGAGACCCAGTACTTC. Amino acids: CAISENYLPGAREAQETQYF.

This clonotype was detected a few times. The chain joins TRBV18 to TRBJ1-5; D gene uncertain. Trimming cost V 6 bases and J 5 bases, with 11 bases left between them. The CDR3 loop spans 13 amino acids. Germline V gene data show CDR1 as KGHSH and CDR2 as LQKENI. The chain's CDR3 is CASSPQTDQPQHF. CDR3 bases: TGTGCCAGCTCCCCCCAGACCGATCAGCCCCAGCATTTT.

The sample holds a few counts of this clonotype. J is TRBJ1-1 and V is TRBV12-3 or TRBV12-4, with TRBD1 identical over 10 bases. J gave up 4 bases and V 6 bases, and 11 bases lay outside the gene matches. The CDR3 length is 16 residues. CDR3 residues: CASSPSSTGGPTEAFF. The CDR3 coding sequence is TGTGCCAGCAGCCCCAGCTCGACAGGGGGCCCCACTGAAGCTTTCTTT.

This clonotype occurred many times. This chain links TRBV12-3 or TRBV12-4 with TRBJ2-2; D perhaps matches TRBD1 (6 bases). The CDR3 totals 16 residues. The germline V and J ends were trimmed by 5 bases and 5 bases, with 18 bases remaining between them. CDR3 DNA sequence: TGTGCCAGCAGTCCTCGGAACCAGGGGCGGACCGGGGAGCTGTTTTTT. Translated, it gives CASSPRNQGRTGELFF.

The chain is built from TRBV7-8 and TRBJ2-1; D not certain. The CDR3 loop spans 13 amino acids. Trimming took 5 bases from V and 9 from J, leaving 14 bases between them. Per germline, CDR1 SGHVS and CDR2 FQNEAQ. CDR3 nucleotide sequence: TGTGCCAGCAGCCCGAGCCCCTCGGGTGAGCAGTTCTTC. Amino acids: CASSPSPSGEQFF. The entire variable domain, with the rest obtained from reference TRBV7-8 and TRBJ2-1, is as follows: GAGVSQSPRYKVAKRGQDVALRCDPISGHVSLFWYQQALGQGPEFLTYFQNEAQLDKSGLPSDRFFAERPEGSVSTLKIQRTQQEDSAVYLCASSPSPSGEQFFGPGTRLTVL.

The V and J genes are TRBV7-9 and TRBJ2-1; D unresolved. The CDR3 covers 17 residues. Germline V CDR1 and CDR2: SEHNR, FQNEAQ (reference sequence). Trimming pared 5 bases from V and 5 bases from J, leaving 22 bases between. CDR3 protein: CASSPRREAAAHNEQFF. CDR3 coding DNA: TGTGCCAGCAGCCCAAGGCGCGAGGCGGCGGCCCACAATGAGCAGTTCTTC.

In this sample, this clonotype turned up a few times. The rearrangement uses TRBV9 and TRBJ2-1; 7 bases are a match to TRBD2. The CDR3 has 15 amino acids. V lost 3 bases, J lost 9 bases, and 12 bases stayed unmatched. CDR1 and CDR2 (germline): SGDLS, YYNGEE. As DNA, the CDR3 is TGTGCCAGCAGCGGGGGTGGACTAACGGGAGGTGAGCAGTTCTTC. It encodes CASSGGGLTGGEQFF.

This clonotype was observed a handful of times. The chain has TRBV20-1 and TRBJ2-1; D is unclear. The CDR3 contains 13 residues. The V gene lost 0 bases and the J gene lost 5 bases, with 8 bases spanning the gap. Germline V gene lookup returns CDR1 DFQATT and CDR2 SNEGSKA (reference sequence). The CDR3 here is CSARDLYDNEQFF. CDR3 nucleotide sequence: TGCAGTGCTAGAGATCTGTACGACAATGAGCAGTTCTTC.

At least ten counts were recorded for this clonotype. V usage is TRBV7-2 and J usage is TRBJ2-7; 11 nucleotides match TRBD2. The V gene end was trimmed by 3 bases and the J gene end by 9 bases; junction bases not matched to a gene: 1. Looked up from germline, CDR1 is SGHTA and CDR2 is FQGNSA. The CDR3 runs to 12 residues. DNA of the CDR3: TGTGCCAGCAGCTTCGGACTAGCGGGGCAGTACTTC. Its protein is CASSFGLAGQYF.

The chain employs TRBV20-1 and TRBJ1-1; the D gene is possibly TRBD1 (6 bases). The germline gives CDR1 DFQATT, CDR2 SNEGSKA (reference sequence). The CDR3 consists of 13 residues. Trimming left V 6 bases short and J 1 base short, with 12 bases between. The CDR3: CSANDRSNTEAFF. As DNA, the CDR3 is TGCAGTGCAAACGACAGGTCGAACACTGAAGCTTTCTTT.

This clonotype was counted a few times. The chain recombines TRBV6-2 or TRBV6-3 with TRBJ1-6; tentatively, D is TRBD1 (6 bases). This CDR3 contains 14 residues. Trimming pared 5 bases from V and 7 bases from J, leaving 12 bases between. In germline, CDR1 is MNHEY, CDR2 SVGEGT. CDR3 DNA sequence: TGTGCCAGCAGTCAACAGGGACCCAATTCACCCCTCCACTTT. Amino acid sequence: CASSQQGPNSPLHF.

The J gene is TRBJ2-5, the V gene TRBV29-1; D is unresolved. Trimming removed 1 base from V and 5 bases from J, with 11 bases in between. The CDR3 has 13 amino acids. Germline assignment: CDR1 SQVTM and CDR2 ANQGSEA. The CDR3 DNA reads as TGCAGCGTTGAAGGAGTGGGGTGGGAGACCCAGTACTTC. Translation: CSVEGVGWETQYF.

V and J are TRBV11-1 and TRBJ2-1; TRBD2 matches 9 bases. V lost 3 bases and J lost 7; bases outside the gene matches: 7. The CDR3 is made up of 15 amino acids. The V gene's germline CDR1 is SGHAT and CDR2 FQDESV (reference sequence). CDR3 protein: CASSLAGGQINEQFF. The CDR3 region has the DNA TGTGCCAGCAGCTTGGCGGGGGGGCAGATAAATGAGCAGTTCTTC.

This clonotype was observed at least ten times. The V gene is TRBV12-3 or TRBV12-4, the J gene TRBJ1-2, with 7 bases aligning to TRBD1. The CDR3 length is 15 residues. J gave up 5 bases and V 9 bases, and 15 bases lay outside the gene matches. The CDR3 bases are TGTGCCAGTTCACAGGGGACGCGTTATATTTATGGCTACACCTTC. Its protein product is CASSQGTRYIYGYTF.

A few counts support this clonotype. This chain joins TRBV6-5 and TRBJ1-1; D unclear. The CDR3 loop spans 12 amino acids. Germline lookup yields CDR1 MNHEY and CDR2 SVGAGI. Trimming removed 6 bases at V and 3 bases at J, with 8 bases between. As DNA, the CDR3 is TGTGCCAGCAGGGAGGACGACACTGAAGCTTTCTTT. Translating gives CASREDDTEAFF.

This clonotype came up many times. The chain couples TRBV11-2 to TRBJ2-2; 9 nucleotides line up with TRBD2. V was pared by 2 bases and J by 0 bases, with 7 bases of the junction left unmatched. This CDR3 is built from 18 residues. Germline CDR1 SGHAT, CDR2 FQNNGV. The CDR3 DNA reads TGTGCCAGCAGCTTATATCGCCTAGCGGGGACGAACACCGGGGAGCTGTTTTTT. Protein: CASSLYRLAGTNTGELFF.

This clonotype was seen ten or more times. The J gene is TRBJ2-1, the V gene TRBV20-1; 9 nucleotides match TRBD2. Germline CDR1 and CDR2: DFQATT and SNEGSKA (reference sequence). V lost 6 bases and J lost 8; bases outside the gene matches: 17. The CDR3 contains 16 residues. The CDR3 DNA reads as TGCAGTGCAACCAAGCCTGCGGGGGGGCCGAAGGATGAGCAGTTCTTC. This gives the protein CSATKPAGGPKDEQFF.